Listed here are 25 T cell receptor beta chains from one sample, sequenced in a study of blood T cell repertoires in COVID-19. Here immunoSEQ multiplex PCR was the method, and the copy in TCRdb shows in-frame clones only, minus some. Of 140,000 or so clones in the sample, less than 85% were seen once. The sequenced sample consisted of PBMCs or T cells enriched from blood (not recorded which). These receptors were obtained from a woman aged 18-35 years who had been exposed to COVID-19.

The chain links TRBV27 to TRBJ1-4, with 7 bases fitting TRBD1. J lost 6 bases, V lost 6 bases, and 10 bases had no gene match. The germline CDR1 and CDR2 sequences are MNHEY and SMNVEV (reference sequence). This CDR3 spans 15 amino acids. In DNA, the CDR3 is TGTGCCAGCAGGGACACAGGGGCCCAGGATGAAAAACTGTTTTTT. As protein: CASRDTGAQDEKLFF.

The chain joins TRBV2 to TRBJ1-1; 7 nucleotides align to TRBD1. This CDR3 spans 12 amino acids. Germline V gene lookup returns CDR1 SNHLY and CDR2 FYNNEI. V lost 4 bases, J lost 7 bases, and 3 bases stayed unmatched. CDR3: CASSGQGNEAFF. CDR3 nucleotide sequence: TGTGCCAGCAGTGGACAGGGTAATGAAGCTTTCTTT. Combining the CDR3 with reference TRBV2 and TRBJ1-1 gives the whole variable domain EPEVTQTPSHQVTQMGQEVILRCVPISNHLYFYWYRQILGQKVEFLVSFYNNEISEKSEIFDDQFSVERPDGSNFTLKIRSTKLEDSAMYFCASSGQGNEAFFGQGTRLTVV.

Only one count was recorded for this clone. The J gene is TRBJ1-2, the V gene TRBV30; 9 nucleotides agree with TRBD1. Germline values: CDR1 GTSNPN, CDR2 SVGIG (reference sequence). After removal of 4 bases from V and 6 bases from J, the junction contained 12 bases not matched to a gene. The CDR3 runs 15 residues. CDR3 in DNA: TGTGCCTGGAAGTATTGGGACAGGGATTTAGATGGCTACACCTTC. Protein: CAWKYWDRDLDGYTF.

V and J are TRBV18 and TRBJ1-6, with TRBD1 matching over 9 bases. Germline assignment: CDR1 KGHSH and CDR2 LQKENI. The CDR3 loop spans 16 amino acids. V shed 2 bases and J 10 bases; nucleotides not matched to a gene: 9. CDR3 residues: CASSPSALTGGSPLHF. In nucleotides, the CDR3 is TGTGCCAGCTCACCATCAGCTCTCACAGGGGGCTCACCCCTCCACTTT.

The chain has TRBV14 and TRBJ2-5, with 12 bases fitting TRBD2. The CDR3 totals 16 residues. V gave up 4 bases and J gave up 4 bases; unmatched junction bases: 7. Germline values: CDR1 SGHDN, CDR2 FVKESK. CDR3 in amino acids: CASSPLAGGPRETQYF. The DNA for the CDR3 is TGTGCCAGCAGCCCCCTAGCGGGAGGGCCGCGAGAGACCCAGTACTTC.

The chain carries TRBV11-3 and TRBJ2-7; 9 positions match TRBD2. The CDR3 runs 15 residues. Trimming at V came to 5 bases and at J to 3 bases, leaving 8 bases not matched to a gene. Looked up from germline, CDR1 is SGHNT and CDR2 is YENEEA. The CDR3 protein is CASSTGLAQFYEQYF. The CDR3 region has the DNA TGTGCCAGCAGCACCGGACTAGCGCAATTCTACGAGCAGTACTTC.

The genes are TRBV5-8 and TRBJ1-5; D is possibly TRBD1 (6 bases). This CDR3 contains 14 residues. The V end was cut by 4 bases, the J end by 2 bases, with 10 bases between. The germline V gene has CDR1 SGHTS and CDR2 YDEGEE. In DNA, the CDR3 is TGTGCCAGCAGCCCCTACAGGGGCAATCAGCCCCAGCATTTT. Protein product: CASSPYRGNQPQHF. Based on the CDR3 plus reference TRBV5-8 and TRBJ1-5, the full variable domain is EAGVTQSPTHLIKTRGQQATLRCSPISGHTSVYWYQQALGLGLQFLLWYDEGEERNRGNFPPRFSGRQFPNYSSELNVNALELEDSALYLCASSPYRGNQPQHFGDGTRLSIL.

This clone was observed a few times. This chain links TRBV11-2 with TRBJ2-1; perhaps TRBD2 as D (6 bases). CDR1 is SGHAT, CDR2 FQNNGV, per germline. Trimming cost V 4 bases and J 5 bases, with 12 bases left between them. CDR3 length: 14 residues. CDR3 DNA: TGTGCCAGCAGCTCCCGACTAGACCACAATGAGCAGTTCTTC. Its protein is CASSSRLDHNEQFF. Full variable domain (rest looked up from reference TRBV11-2 and TRBJ2-1): EAGVAQSPRYKIIEKRQSVAFWCNPISGHATLYWYQQILGQGPKLLIQFQNNGVVDDSQLPKDRFSAERLKGVDSTLKIQPAKLEDSAVYLCASSSRLDHNEQFFGPGTRLTVL.

V and J are TRBV5-4 and TRBJ1-6; no clear D gene. The CDR3 is 13 residues long. The germline V gene encodes CDR1 SGHNT and CDR2 YYREEE (reference sequence). Trimming pared 6 bases from V and 2 bases from J, leaving 6 bases between. CDR3 nucleotides: TGTGCCAGCAAAGCGACCTATAATTCACCCCTCCACTTT. It translates to CASKATYNSPLHF.

V usage is TRBV4-1 and J usage is TRBJ2-2; 14 bases agree with TRBD2. V shed 0 bases, J shed 3 bases, and the junction held 6 bases outside the gene matches. The CDR3 is made up of 19 amino acids. Germline V gene lookup returns CDR1 MGHRA and CDR2 YSYEKL. The CDR3 sequence: CASSQDRGLAGVDTGELFF. CDR3 nucleotide sequence: TGCGCCAGCAGCCAAGATCGGGGACTAGCGGGAGTAGACACCGGGGAGCTGTTTTTT.

The rearrangement joins TRBV4-1 to TRBJ2-1; D not certain. Germline CDR1 MGHRA, CDR2 YSYEKL. The CDR3 sequence is 16 residues long. Between the trimmed V and J ends, which lost 4 bases and 0 bases, there was a span of 13 bases. The CDR3 DNA follows: TGCGCCAGCAGCCCGCGAGCGACGAGCTCCTACAATGAGCAGTTCTTC. Translated: CASSPRATSSYNEQFF.

The J gene is TRBJ1-5, the V gene TRBV19; 10 bases align to TRBD1. Germline values: CDR1 LNHDA, CDR2 SQIVND (reference sequence). CDR3 size: 13 residues. Trimming took 9 bases from V and 6 from J; bases not matched to a gene: 5. Written as DNA, the CDR3 is TGTGCCAGCGACAGGGGGCAGGTTCAGCCCCAGCATTTT. Its protein product is CASDRGQVQPQHF.

This clone was observed a handful of times. This chain connects TRBV11-2 to TRBJ2-7; unclear D gene. Germline assignment: CDR1 SGHAT and CDR2 FQNNGV. The V and J ends lost 0 bases and 1 base respectively, with 10 bases between them. This CDR3 comprises 15 residues. The CDR3 loop reads CASSLEVASSYEQYF. The CDR3, as DNA: TGTGCCAGCAGCTTAGAAGTCGCCAGTTCCTACGAGCAGTACTTC.

This sequence joins TRBV10-3 and TRBJ1-2; tentative D call: TRBD1 (6 bases). V was trimmed by 6 bases and J by 4 bases, leaving 15 bases between them. CDR3 length: 14 amino acids. Per germline, CDR1 ENHRY and CDR2 SYGVKD. DNA of the CDR3: TGTGCCATCAGGGGGAGATTAGGGGGCTATGGCTACACCTTC. Encoded protein: CAIRGRLGGYGYTF.

This clone has more than one count but fewer than ten. The chain employs TRBV7-9 and TRBJ1-3; D possibly corresponds to TRBD1 (6 bases). The length of the CDR3 is 17 residues. The V end was cut by 1 base, the J end by 0 bases, with 13 bases between. CDR1 is SEHNR and CDR2 is FQNEAQ in the germline V gene (reference sequence). The DNA for the CDR3 is TGTGCCAGCAGCTTAGATACAGGGACCCGCTCTGGAAACACCATATATTTT. Residues: CASSLDTGTRSGNTIYF. Full variable domain (rest looked up from reference TRBV7-9 and TRBJ1-3): DTGVSQNPRHKITKRGQNVTFRCDPISEHNRLYWYRQTLGQGPEFLTYFQNEAQLEKSRLLSDRFSAERPKGSFSTLEIQRTEQGDSAMYLCASSLDTGTRSGNTIYFGEGSWLTVV.

The chain combines TRBV19 with TRBJ2-3; D possibly corresponds to TRBD2 (6 bases). CDR3 length: 14 amino acids. The V and J ends lost 8 bases and 6 bases respectively, with 18 bases between them. Germline lookup yields CDR1 LNHDA and CDR2 SQIVND (reference sequence). CDR3 region: CASEYGASDDTQYF. The CDR3, as DNA: TGTGCCAGTGAATACGGGGCTAGCGATGATACGCAGTATTTT. The whole variable domain, remainder taken from reference TRBV19 and TRBJ2-3, is DGGITQSPKYLFRKEGQNVTLSCEQNLNHDAMYWYRQDPGQGLRLIYYSQIVNDFQKGDIAEGYSVSREKKESFPLTVTSAQKNPTAFYLCASEYGASDDTQYFGPGTRLTVL.

This sequence joins TRBV2 and TRBJ2-2, with 9 bases that match TRBD1. CDR3 length: 13 residues. V lost 8 bases, J lost 3 bases, and 1 base stayed unmatched. Germline assignment: CDR1 SNHLY and CDR2 FYNNEI. CDR3 coding DNA: TGTGCCAGCGGACAGGGGTACACCGGGGAGCTGTTTTTT. It translates to CASGQGYTGELFF.

This clone was counted a single time. The V call is TRBV5-4, the J call TRBJ1-6; the D is unclear. V was cut by 0 bases and J by 7 bases, with 8 bases left in between. Germline CDR1 and CDR2: SGHNT and YYREEE (reference sequence). The CDR3 sequence is 14 residues long. The CDR3 region is CASSLGQVNSPLHF. Written as DNA, the CDR3 is TGTGCCAGCAGCTTGGGACAAGTAAATTCACCCCTCCACTTT.

This clone has just one count. The chain is built from TRBV9 and TRBJ1-6, with 9 bases identical to TRBD1. Per the germline V gene, CDR1 is SGDLS and CDR2 is YYNGEE. CDR3 size: 16 residues. V lost 3 bases and J lost 9; bases outside the gene matches: 10. The CDR3 sequence is CASSAPMTGGFSPLHF. In nucleotides, the CDR3 is TGTGCCAGCAGCGCCCCCATGACAGGGGGATTTTCACCCCTCCACTTT.

This chain joins TRBV2 and TRBJ1-2, with 7 nucleotides matching TRBD1. CDR1 is SNHLY, CDR2 FYNNEI, per germline. V shed 6 bases and J 4 bases; nucleotides not matched to a gene: 8. The CDR3 loop spans 14 amino acids. CDR3 sequence: CASSPGTVFYGYTF. CDR3 DNA sequence: TGTGCCAGCAGCCCCGGGACAGTGTTCTATGGCTACACCTTC.

The J gene is TRBJ1-1, the V gene TRBV9, with D perhaps matching TRBD1 (5 bases). Germline lookup yields CDR1 SGDLS and CDR2 YYNGEE. V lost 0 bases and J lost 11, with 14 bases in between. This CDR3 has 13 residues. The chain's CDR3 is CASSVAHGGGAFF. In nucleotides, the CDR3 is TGTGCCAGCAGCGTAGCTCATGGGGGAGGGGCTTTCTTT.

J is TRBJ1-2 and V is TRBV7-8; possibly TRBD1 for D (5 bases). Germline-derived CDR1 and CDR2 are SGHVS and FQNEAQ. V lost 4 bases to trimming and J lost 5 bases, with 14 bases between them. The CDR3 sequence is 14 residues long. The CDR3 region has the DNA TGTGCCAGCAGCTCAAGGGGAGGGAGGTATGGCTACACCTTC. This sequence encodes CASSSRGGRYGYTF. Full variable domain (remainder filled in from reference TRBV7-8 and TRBJ1-2): GAGVSQSPRYKVAKRGQDVALRCDPISGHVSLFWYQQALGQGPEFLTYFQNEAQLDKSGLPSDRFFAERPEGSVSTLKIQRTQQEDSAVYLCASSSRGGRYGYTFGSGTRLTVV.

This clone was seen once. This rearrangement joins TRBV7-2 to TRBJ1-1; no clear D. CDR1 and CDR2 (germline): SGHTA, FQGNSA. Trimming removed 2 bases from V and 4 bases from J, with 11 bases in between. The CDR3 is 14 residues long. The CDR3 here is CASSLLTGSTEAFF. DNA for the CDR3: TGTGCCAGCAGCTTACTTACCGGGAGCACTGAAGCTTTCTTT.

The genes are TRBV28 and TRBJ1-1; the match to TRBD1 covers 9 bases. CDR1 is MDHEN, CDR2 SYDVKM, per germline. Trimming at V came to 2 bases and at J to 11 bases, leaving 3 bases not matched to a gene. This CDR3 contains 12 residues. In DNA form, the CDR3 reads TGTGCCAGCAGTTTACTGGACAGGGGTGCTTTCTTT. It yields the protein CASSLLDRGAFF.

This chain joins TRBV7-9 and TRBJ1-5; D is uncertain. This CDR3 comprises 15 residues. CDR1 SEHNR and CDR2 FQNEAQ come from the germline V gene (reference sequence). The germline V and J ends were trimmed by 1 base and 0 bases, with 7 bases remaining between them. CDR3: CASSLGAGSNQPQHF. For the CDR3, the DNA is TGTGCCAGCAGCTTAGGGGCCGGTAGCAATCAGCCCCAGCATTTT. The full variable domain, its missing parts supplied by reference TRBV7-9 and TRBJ1-5, is DTGVSQNPRHKITKRGQNVTFRCDPISEHNRLYWYRQTLGQGPEFLTYFQNEAQLEKSRLLSDRFSAERPKGSFSTLEIQRTEQGDSAMYLCASSLGAGSNQPQHFGDGTRLSIL.